This TCR beta chain is drawn from a study of shared clonotypes between healthy human individuals. CD4+ cell separation produced CD45RA+ naive and CD45RA-negative memory subsets. Genomic DNA from each subset was divided evenly over several immunoSEQ plates. The assay was immunoSEQ multiplex PCR, and TCRdb's table has in-frame clones only and misses some. Of 2 million to 2.5 million clones in the sample, around 95% were seen once. General study findings and limits: Naive subsets typically showed greater estimated richness than memory subsets.

A note on this clone: The target antigen is unknown.

Germline-derived CDR1 and CDR2 are LNHDA and SQIVND (reference sequence). This CDR3 is 14 amino acids long. V lost 2 bases, J lost 5 bases, and 6 bases stayed unmatched. The specimen sequenced was naive CD4+ T cells sorted from blood. As to subset: CD45RA+ positively selected. The rearrangement links TRBV19 to TRBJ2-7; the match to TRBD2 covers 7 bases. This sequence originates from a man aged 18 to 30 in good health. CDR3 DNA sequence: TGTGCCAGTAGTATATTCTTGGGAGGGAACGAGCAGTACTTC. Amino acid sequence: CASSIFLGGNEQYF.